These T cell receptor beta chains were read from a single sample in a study of response to subunit inactivated influenza vaccine. MiXCR, applied by TCRdb to the RT-PCR reads, yields one record per CDR3 protein. The profile covers more than 400,000 distinct CDR3 sequences, with 11% appearing a single time and 9.5% to 15% taken by the ten largest. Sequencing was performed on PBMCs from blood, taken about 40 days after vaccination. The receptor source for this set is a man aged 45-65 years who received an inactivated influenza vaccine. CDR3s include the opening cysteine and the closing phenylalanine or tryptophan. Fields, in order: V gene, J gene, CDR3 protein.

v_gene: TRBV4-3
j_gene: TRBJ2-1
CDR3aa: CASSHEVSSEQFF

v_gene: TRBV7-3
j_gene: TRBJ2-3
CDR3aa: CASSFDGGTQYF

v_gene: TRBV6-1
j_gene: TRBJ1-3
CDR3aa: CASSRERSYGNTIYF

v_gene: TRBV4-1
j_gene: TRBJ2-7
CDR3aa: CASSQDVLRQYF

v_gene: TRBV11-3
j_gene: TRBJ2-7
CDR3aa: CASSLGQASEQYF

v_gene: TRBV4-3
j_gene: TRBJ2-7
CDR3aa: CASSQGGLDYEQYF

v_gene: TRBV7-2
j_gene: TRBJ2-3
CDR3aa: CASSLVAGTPDTQYF

v_gene: TRBV11-2
j_gene: TRBJ2-2
CDR3aa: CASSLVAGLAGGPRTGELFF

v_gene: TRBV12-3/TRBV12-4
j_gene: TRBJ2-4
CDR3aa: CASTFGLAKNIQYF

v_gene: TRBV7-6
j_gene: TRBJ2-7
CDR3aa: CASSLSRDSSLYEQYF

v_gene: TRBV3-1
j_gene: TRBJ1-1
CDR3aa: CASSQAPQLTEAFF

v_gene: TRBV6-5
j_gene: TRBJ2-3
CDR3aa: CASSHLAGAYTDTQYF

v_gene: TRBV11-2
j_gene: TRBJ2-1
CDR3aa: CASSLTVAGSSYNEQFF

v_gene: TRBV29-1
j_gene: TRBJ1-6
CDR3aa: CSIRPSYNSPLHF

v_gene: TRBV30
j_gene: TRBJ2-5
CDR3aa: CAWSRNRVETQYF

v_gene: TRBV2
j_gene: TRBJ2-1
CDR3aa: CASSEMAEAYNEQFF

v_gene: TRBV5-1
j_gene: TRBJ2-1
CDR3aa: CASSLEVSEQFF

v_gene: TRBV7-2
j_gene: TRBJ1-5
CDR3aa: CASSLVGDPSNQPQHF

v_gene: TRBV20-1
j_gene: TRBJ1-1
CDR3aa: CSARRAITSTEAFF

v_gene: TRBV6-2/TRBV6-3
j_gene: TRBJ2-4
CDR3aa: CASSYRVDSLAKNIQYF

v_gene: TRBV7-3
j_gene: TRBJ2-1
CDR3aa: CASSGDRDNEQFF

v_gene: TRBV6-2/TRBV6-3
j_gene: TRBJ1-5
CDR3aa: CASSYGGVGQPQHF

v_gene: TRBV5-1
j_gene: TRBJ2-5
CDR3aa: CASSLGGQLTGETQYF

v_gene: TRBV12-3/TRBV12-4
j_gene: TRBJ2-2
CDR3aa: CASSTTGVTGELFF

v_gene: TRBV6-2/TRBV6-3
j_gene: TRBJ2-1
CDR3aa: CASRPSGAGNEQFF

v_gene: TRBV3-1
j_gene: TRBJ2-7
CDR3aa: CASSPIAGNTYEQYF

v_gene: TRBV4-3
j_gene: TRBJ1-2
CDR3aa: CASSQDRQGGYGYTF

v_gene: TRBV7-2
j_gene: TRBJ2-7
CDR3aa: CASSLGTSGRADEQYF

v_gene: TRBV18
j_gene: TRBJ2-7
CDR3aa: CASSPVSAGAEQYF

v_gene: TRBV6-2/TRBV6-3
j_gene: TRBJ2-1
CDR3aa: CASRGARDSYNEQFF

v_gene: TRBV5-1
j_gene: TRBJ2-7
CDR3aa: CASSNQLNEQYF

v_gene: TRBV7-2
j_gene: -
CDR3aa: CASSLRQAYNEQYF

v_gene: TRBV10-3
j_gene: TRBJ2-2
CDR3aa: CAISESQGDAGELFF

v_gene: TRBV30
j_gene: TRBJ1-1
CDR3aa: CAWNKQISNEAFF

v_gene: TRBV28
j_gene: TRBJ1-3
CDR3aa: CASSFNSKGNTIYF

v_gene: TRBV11-2
j_gene: TRBJ2-3
CDR3aa: CASSLRTKRGEGDTQYF

v_gene: TRBV11-2
j_gene: TRBJ2-5
CDR3aa: CASSLWTGSQETQYF

v_gene: TRBV9
j_gene: TRBJ2-1
CDR3aa: CASSTGTASYNEQFF

v_gene: TRBV12-3/TRBV12-4
j_gene: TRBJ2-7
CDR3aa: CASSRTGGYEQYF

v_gene: TRBV20-1
j_gene: TRBJ2-4
CDR3aa: CSATLHSKNIQYF

v_gene: TRBV5-1
j_gene: TRBJ1-4
CDR3aa: CASSSNGGMDGEKLFF

v_gene: TRBV7-8
j_gene: TRBJ1-6
CDR3aa: CASSLEGAGVASPLHF

v_gene: TRBV27
j_gene: TRBJ2-1
CDR3aa: CASSQRQPYNEQFF

v_gene: TRBV20-1
j_gene: TRBJ2-3
CDR3aa: CSARLAGGPTDTQYF

v_gene: TRBV7-8
j_gene: TRBJ2-5
CDR3aa: CASSPFRSGSIYQETQYF

v_gene: TRBV11-2
j_gene: TRBJ2-1
CDR3aa: CASSPPGLPSYNEQFF

v_gene: TRBV4-2
j_gene: TRBJ2-3
CDR3aa: CASSQIPPSGGAGDTQYF

v_gene: TRBV10-3
j_gene: TRBJ2-4
CDR3aa: CAISEGEGMVDIQYF

v_gene: TRBV2
j_gene: TRBJ2-5
CDR3aa: CASSEANQGVETQYF

v_gene: TRBV5-5
j_gene: TRBJ2-2
CDR3aa: CASSLAEGKRTGELFF

v_gene: TRBV5-1
j_gene: TRBJ2-1
CDR3aa: CASSVQLAGGGEQFF

v_gene: TRBV29-1
j_gene: TRBJ2-7
CDR3aa: CSVDLAGTEQYF

v_gene: TRBV5-1
j_gene: TRBJ1-4
CDR3aa: CASSFGDRGPNEKLFF

v_gene: TRBV15
j_gene: TRBJ1-6
CDR3aa: CATSRDLGTEYNSPLHF

v_gene: TRBV2
j_gene: TRBJ2-7
CDR3aa: CASRDSLGEQYF

v_gene: TRBV7-8
j_gene: TRBJ2-3
CDR3aa: CASSPTSGRASDTQYF

v_gene: TRBV5-1
j_gene: TRBJ2-7
CDR3aa: CASSRQGRSSYEQYF

v_gene: TRBV12-3/TRBV12-4
j_gene: TRBJ1-4
CDR3aa: CASSLHQGTGKLFF

v_gene: TRBV24-1
j_gene: TRBJ2-1
CDR3aa: CATSAPPGTPDNEQFF